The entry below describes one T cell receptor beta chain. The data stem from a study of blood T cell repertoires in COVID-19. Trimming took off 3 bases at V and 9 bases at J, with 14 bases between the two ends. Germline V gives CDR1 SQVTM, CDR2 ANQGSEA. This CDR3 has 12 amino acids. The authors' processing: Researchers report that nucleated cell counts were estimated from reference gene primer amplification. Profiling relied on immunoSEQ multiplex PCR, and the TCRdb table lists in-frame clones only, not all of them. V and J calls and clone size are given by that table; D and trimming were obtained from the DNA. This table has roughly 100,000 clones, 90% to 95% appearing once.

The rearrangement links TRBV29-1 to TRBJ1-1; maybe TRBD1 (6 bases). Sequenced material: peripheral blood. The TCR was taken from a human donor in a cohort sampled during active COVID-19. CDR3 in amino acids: CSVEPQGTQAFF. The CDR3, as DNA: TGCAGCGTTGAGCCACAGGGAACTCAAGCTTTCTTT.